This passage covers 12 T cell receptor beta chains from one sample sequenced in a study of CD8+ T cells in alopecia areata. Extraction and reverse transcription of RNA yielded cDNA as the sequencing template. Generated by immunoSEQ multiplex PCR, the TCRdb table keeps only in-frame clones and is missing some. This sample has approximately 300,000 clones, with 55% to 75% found just once. Treatment noted: oral pan-JAK inhibitor, 5-10 mg twice daily. This sample comprised CD4+ T cells sorted from blood, obtained at week 24, from a patient treated with tofacitinib. These receptors were taken from a human donor with alopecia areata.

In DNA form, the CDR3 reads TGTGCCAGCAGCTCACCGCAGCCCTTGAATTCACCCCTCCACTTT. Amino acids: CASSSPQPLNSPLHF. This chain connects TRBV7-2 to TRBJ1-6; D call uncertain. Per the germline V gene, CDR1 is SGHTA and CDR2 is FQGNSA. V was trimmed by 4 bases and J by 7 bases, leaving 14 bases between them. CDR3 length equals 15 residues. The variable domain in full, with the rest retrieved from reference TRBV7-2 and TRBJ1-6, is GAGVSQSPSNKVTEKGKDVELRCDPISGHTALYWYRQSLGQGLEFLIYFQGNSAPDKSGLPSDRFSAERTGGSVSTLTIQRTQQEDSAVYLCASSSPQPLNSPLHFGNGTRLTVT.

This chain connects TRBV14 to TRBJ2-2; D tentatively fits TRBD1 or TRBD2 (5 bases each). The germline CDR1 and CDR2 sequences are SGHDN and FVKESK. Between the trimmed V and J ends, which lost 1 base and 4 bases, there was a span of 13 bases. CDR3 length equals 16 residues. For the CDR3, the DNA is TGTGCCAGCAGCCAAGTCGCAGGGACCACCACCGGGGAGCTGTTTTTT. Encoded protein: CASSQVAGTTTGELFF.

The chain uses TRBV15 and TRBJ2-4; D perhaps matches TRBD2 (6 bases). There are 15 residues in the CDR3. Germline V gene data show CDR1 as LNHNV and CDR2 as YYDKDF (reference sequence). The V end lost 3 bases, the J end lost 1 base, and 10 bases lay between the germline ends. CDR3 DNA sequence: TGTGCCACCAGCAGGGAGGGTGTTGCCAAAAACATTCAGTACTTC. Translated: CATSREGVAKNIQYF.

The chain carries TRBV7-8 and TRBJ2-5, with 9 positions matching TRBD1. Germline CDR1 reads SGHVS; CDR2 reads FQNEAQ. CDR3 length: 14 amino acids. After removal of 6 bases from V and 5 bases from J, the junction contained 7 bases not matched to a gene. CDR3 nucleotide sequence: TGTGCCAGCAGGGCGGACAGGGGAGAGGAGACCCAGTACTTC. This gives the protein CASRADRGEETQYF.

Concerning this clone: Other DNA sequences in the same sample also yield this CDR3. The V and J genes are TRBV29-1 and TRBJ1-1, with TRBD1 as a possible D gene (5 bases). The CDR3 has 13 amino acids. CDR1 and CDR2 (germline): SQVTM, ANQGSEA. Trimming removed 3 bases at V and 1 base at J, with 9 bases between. CDR3 region: CSVESGQNTEAFF. Written as DNA, the CDR3 is TGCAGCGTTGAGTCCGGACAGAACACTGAAGCTTTCTTT.

In DNA, the CDR3 is TGCAGCGGCCGGGACTATAAAGAGACCCAGTACTTC. Protein: CSGRDYKETQYF. The V and J genes are TRBV29-1 and TRBJ2-5; 7 positions agree with TRBD2. CDR3 size: 12 residues. From germline, CDR1 is SQVTM and CDR2 ANQGSEA. V lost 7 bases to trimming and J lost 3 bases; unmatched junction nucleotides: 5.

V usage is TRBV11-3 and J usage is TRBJ2-3; D tentatively reads TRBD1 or TRBD2 (5 bases each). Trimming took off 9 bases at V and 0 bases at J, with 16 bases between the two ends. Germline V lookup: CDR1 SGHNT, CDR2 YENEEA. The CDR3 covers 15 residues. CDR3 DNA sequence: TGTGCCAGTAGTCCCGGGACGGCAAGCACAGATACGCAGTATTTT. This gives the protein CASSPGTASTDTQYF. The complete variable domain, with remaining parts taken from reference TRBV11-3 and TRBJ2-3, reads EAGVVQSPRYKIIEKKQPVAFWCNPISGHNTLYWYLQNLGQGPELLIRYENEEAVDDSQLPKDRFSAERLKGVDSTLKIQPAELGDSAVYLCASSPGTASTDTQYFGPGTRLTVL.

The sample holds one count of this clone. The chain recombines TRBV7-6 with TRBJ2-7; D unresolved. The CDR3 length is 11 residues. CDR1 and CDR2 from the germline V gene are SGHVS and FNYEAQ. Trimming removed 6 bases at V and 3 bases at J, with 6 bases between. The DNA of the CDR3 is TGTGCCAGCAGTCCAAACTACGAGCAGTACTTC. It translates to CASSPNYEQYF.

The CDR3 region has the DNA TGTGCCACCTCTCAAGGGAGAGTGGAGACCCAGTACTTC. Protein sequence: CATSQGRVETQYF. V is TRBV15 and J is TRBJ2-5; the D gene is possibly TRBD2 (5 bases). Germline loops: CDR1 LNHNV, CDR2 YYDKDF (reference sequence). This CDR3 comprises 13 residues. Trimming removed 8 bases at V and 5 bases at J, with 15 bases between. The full variable domain, with the rest looked up from reference TRBV15 and TRBJ2-5, is DAMVIQNPRYQVTQFGKPVTLSCSQTLNHNVMYWYQQKSSQAPKLLFHYYDKDFNNEADTPDNFQSRRPNTSFCFLDIRSPGLGDTAMYLCATSQGRVETQYFGPGTRLLVL.

Notes on this clone: This specimen includes other DNA sequences encoding the same CDR3. The V and J genes are TRBV30 and TRBJ2-7, with 7 nucleotides matching TRBD2. Germline CDR1 is GTSNPN and CDR2 is SVGIG (reference sequence). V shed 0 bases and J 7 bases; nucleotides not matched to a gene: 0. The CDR3 sequence is 11 residues long. The DNA for the CDR3 is TGTGCCTGGAGTGTAGCGGGGGAGCAGTACTTC. This gives the protein CAWSVAGEQYF.

This clone turned up a few times. V usage is TRBV25-1 and J usage is TRBJ1-6; 10 positions match TRBD1. The CDR3 covers 15 residues. The germline V gene encodes CDR1 MGHDK and CDR2 SYGVNS. The V gene end was trimmed by 3 bases and the J gene end by 11 bases; junction bases not matched to a gene: 7. CDR3 bases: TGTGCCAGCAGTGATAGCACGGGACAGGGGACACCCCTCCACTTT. Protein: CASSDSTGQGTPLHF.

This clone was seen a few times. The chain combines TRBV11-2 with TRBJ2-2, with D perhaps TRBD1 or TRBD2 (5 bases each). Germline V gene lookup returns CDR1 SGHAT and CDR2 FQNNGV. This CDR3 is built from 15 residues. Trimming pared 5 bases from V and 4 bases from J, leaving 14 bases between. The chain's CDR3 is CASSQLRGRTGELFF. Here the CDR3 DNA reads TGTGCCAGCAGCCAACTACGGGGACGCACCGGGGAGCTGTTTTTT.